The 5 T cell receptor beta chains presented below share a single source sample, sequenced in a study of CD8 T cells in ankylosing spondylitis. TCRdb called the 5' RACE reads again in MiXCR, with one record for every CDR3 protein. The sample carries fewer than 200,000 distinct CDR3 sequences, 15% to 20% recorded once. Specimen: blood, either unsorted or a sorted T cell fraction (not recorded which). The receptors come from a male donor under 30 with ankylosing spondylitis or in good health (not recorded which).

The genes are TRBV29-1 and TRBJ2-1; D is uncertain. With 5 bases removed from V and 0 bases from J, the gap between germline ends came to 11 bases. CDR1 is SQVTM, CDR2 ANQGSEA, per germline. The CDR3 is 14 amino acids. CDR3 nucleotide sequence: TGCAGCGTTTATACAGAGAGCTCCTACAATGAGCAGTTCTTC. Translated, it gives CSVYTESSYNEQFF.

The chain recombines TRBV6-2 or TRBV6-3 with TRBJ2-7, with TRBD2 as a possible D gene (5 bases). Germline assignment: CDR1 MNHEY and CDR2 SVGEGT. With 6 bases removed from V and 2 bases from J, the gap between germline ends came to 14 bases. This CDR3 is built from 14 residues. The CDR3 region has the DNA TGTGCCAGCAGACAAACACAGAGGGCCTACGAGCAGTACGTC. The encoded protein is CASRQTQRAYEQYV.

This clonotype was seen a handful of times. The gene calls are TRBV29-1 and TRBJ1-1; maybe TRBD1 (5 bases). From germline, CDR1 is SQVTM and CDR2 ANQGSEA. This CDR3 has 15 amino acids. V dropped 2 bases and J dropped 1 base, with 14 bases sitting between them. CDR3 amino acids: CSVELLRGRNTEAFF. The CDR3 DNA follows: TGCAGCGTTGAACTCCTAAGGGGAAGGAACACTGAAGCTTTCTTT.

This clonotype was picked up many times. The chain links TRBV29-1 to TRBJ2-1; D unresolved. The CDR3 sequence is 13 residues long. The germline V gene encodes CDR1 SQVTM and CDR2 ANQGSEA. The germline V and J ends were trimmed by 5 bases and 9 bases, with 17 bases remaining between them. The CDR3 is CSVSLRMTGEQFF. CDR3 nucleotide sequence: TGCAGCGTTTCATTGCGAATGACGGGTGAGCAGTTCTTC.

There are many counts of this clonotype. The CDR3 region has the DNA TGTGCCAGCAGCTTAGGGGATCTTTCCTCCTACGAGCAGTACGTC. Amino acids: CASSLGDLSSYEQYV. This chain joins TRBV5-5 and TRBJ2-7, with D maybe TRBD1 (5 bases). Germline V gene lookup returns CDR1 SGHKS and CDR2 YYEKEE (reference sequence). CDR3 length equals 15 residues. V lost 2 bases and J 0 bases, leaving 12 bases between the germline ends.